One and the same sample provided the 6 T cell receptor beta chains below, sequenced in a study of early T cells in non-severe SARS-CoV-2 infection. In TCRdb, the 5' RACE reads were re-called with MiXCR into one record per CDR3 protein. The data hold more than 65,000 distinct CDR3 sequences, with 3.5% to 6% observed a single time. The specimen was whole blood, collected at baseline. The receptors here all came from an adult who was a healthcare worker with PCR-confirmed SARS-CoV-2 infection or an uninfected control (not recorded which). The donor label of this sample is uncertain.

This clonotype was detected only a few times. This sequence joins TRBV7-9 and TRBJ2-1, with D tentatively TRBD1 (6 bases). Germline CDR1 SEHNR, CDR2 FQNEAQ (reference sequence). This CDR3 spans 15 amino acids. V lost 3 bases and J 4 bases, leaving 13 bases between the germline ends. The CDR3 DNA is TGTGCCAGCAGCTTGCAGGGGCAGTCGTACAATGAGCAGTTCTTC. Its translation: CASSLQGQSYNEQFF.

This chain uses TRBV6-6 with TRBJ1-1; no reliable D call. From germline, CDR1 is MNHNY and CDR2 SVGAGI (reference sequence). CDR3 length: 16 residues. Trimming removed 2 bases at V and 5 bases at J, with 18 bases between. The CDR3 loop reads CASSYGPPLRETEAFF. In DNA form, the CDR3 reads TGTGCCAGCAGTTACGGACCCCCCTTGAGGGAAACTGAAGCTTTCTTT.

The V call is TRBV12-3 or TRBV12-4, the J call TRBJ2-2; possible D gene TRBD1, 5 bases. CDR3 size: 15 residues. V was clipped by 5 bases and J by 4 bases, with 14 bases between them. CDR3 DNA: TGTGCCAGCAGTCAAACTGACAGACCCACCGGGGAGCTGTTTTTT. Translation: CASSQTDRPTGELFF.

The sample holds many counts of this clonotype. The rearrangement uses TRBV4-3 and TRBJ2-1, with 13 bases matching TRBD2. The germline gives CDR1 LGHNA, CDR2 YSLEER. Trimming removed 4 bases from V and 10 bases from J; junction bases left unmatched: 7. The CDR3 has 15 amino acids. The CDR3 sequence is CASSPWTSGGDEQFF. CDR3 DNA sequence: TGCGCCAGCAGCCCCTGGACTAGCGGGGGCGACGAGCAGTTCTTC.

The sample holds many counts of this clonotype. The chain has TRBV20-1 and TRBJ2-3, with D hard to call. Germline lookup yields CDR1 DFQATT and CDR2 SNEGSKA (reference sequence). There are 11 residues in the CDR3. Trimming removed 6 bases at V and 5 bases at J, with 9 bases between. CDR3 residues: CSAHYRDTQYF. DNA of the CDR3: TGCAGTGCCCACTACCGAGATACGCAGTATTTT.

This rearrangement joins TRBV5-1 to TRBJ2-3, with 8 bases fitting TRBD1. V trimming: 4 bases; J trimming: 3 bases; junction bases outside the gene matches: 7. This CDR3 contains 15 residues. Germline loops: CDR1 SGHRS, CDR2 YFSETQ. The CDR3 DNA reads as TGCGCCAGCAGCCAAGGGGACAGGCGGACAGATACGCAGTATTTT. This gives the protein CASSQGDRRTDTQYF.